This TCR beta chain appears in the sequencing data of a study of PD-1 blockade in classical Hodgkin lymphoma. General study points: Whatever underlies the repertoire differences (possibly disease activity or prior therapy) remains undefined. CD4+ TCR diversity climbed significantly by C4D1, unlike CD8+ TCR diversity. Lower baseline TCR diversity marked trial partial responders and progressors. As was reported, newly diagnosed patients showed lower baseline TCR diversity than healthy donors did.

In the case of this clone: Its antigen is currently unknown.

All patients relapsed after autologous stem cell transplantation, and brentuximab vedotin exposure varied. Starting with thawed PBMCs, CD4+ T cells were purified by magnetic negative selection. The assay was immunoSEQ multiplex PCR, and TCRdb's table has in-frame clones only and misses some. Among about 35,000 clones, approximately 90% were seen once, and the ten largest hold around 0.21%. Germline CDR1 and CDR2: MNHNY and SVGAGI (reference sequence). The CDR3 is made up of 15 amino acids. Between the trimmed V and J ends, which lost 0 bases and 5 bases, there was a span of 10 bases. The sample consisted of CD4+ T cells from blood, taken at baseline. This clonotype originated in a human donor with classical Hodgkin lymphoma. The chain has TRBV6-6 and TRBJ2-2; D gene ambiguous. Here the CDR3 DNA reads TGTGCCAGCAGTTACTCGTCACGGTCGACCGGGGAGCTGTTTTTT. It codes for CASSYSSRSTGELFF.